This entry lists 7 T cell receptor beta chains sequenced from one sample in a study of response to subunit inactivated influenza vaccine. TCRdb fed the RT-PCR reads into MiXCR, producing one record per CDR3 protein. The repertoire consists of some 520,000 distinct CDR3 sequences, with approximately 15% occurring once and the leading ten covering less than 4%. Material: CD4+ T cells sorted from PBMCs, obtained roughly 24 months after vaccination. The receptors stem from a man aged 45 to 75 who received an inactivated influenza vaccine.

The rearrangement uses TRBV20-1 and TRBJ2-4; TRBD1 agrees at 9 bases. CDR1 is DFQATT and CDR2 is SNEGSKA in the germline V gene (reference sequence). CDR3 length: 14 residues. The V and J ends lost 4 bases and 5 bases, in that order; junction bases with no gene match: 6. The CDR3 protein is CSANDRGSQNIQYF. CDR3 DNA sequence: TGCAGTGCTAACGACAGGGGGAGCCAAAACATTCAGTACTTC.

This clonotype was counted at least ten times. V and J are TRBV20-1 and TRBJ1-1; D ambiguous. V was trimmed by 0 bases and J by 0 bases, leaving 5 bases between them. CDR1 DFQATT and CDR2 SNEGSKA come from the germline V gene (reference sequence). The CDR3 totals 13 residues. CDR3 DNA: TGCAGTGCTAGAGAAGATTTGAACACTGAAGCTTTCTTT. Amino acid sequence: CSAREDLNTEAFF.

This clonotype occurred a few times. The chain joins TRBV29-1 to TRBJ2-5; TRBD2 matches at 13 bases. This CDR3 is built from 17 residues. Per germline, CDR1 SQVTM and CDR2 ANQGSEA. The junction had 11 bases not matched to a gene; V was cut back by 3 bases and J by 4 bases. The CDR3 bases are TGCAGCGTTGACCTTGGACTAGCGGGAGAGTGGGGAGAGACCCAGTACTTC. Residues: CSVDLGLAGEWGETQYF.

Only a few counts were recorded for this clonotype. V is TRBV15 and J is TRBJ2-7, with 9 bases fitting TRBD2. V lost 1 base to trimming and J lost 3 bases; unmatched junction nucleotides: 4. Germline CDR1 LNHNV, CDR2 YYDKDF (reference sequence). This CDR3 has 15 residues. The CDR3 nucleotides are TGTGCCACCAGCAGAGTGGCGGGAGGGAACTACGAGCAGTACTTC. Residues: CATSRVAGGNYEQYF.

This clonotype was seen a handful of times. V gene TRBV20-1 combines with J gene TRBJ1-4; no reliable D call. The CDR3 is made up of 13 amino acids. The V end lost 1 base, the J end lost 0 bases, and 3 bases lay between the germline ends. Germline lookup yields CDR1 DFQATT and CDR2 SNEGSKA (reference sequence). CDR3 sequence reads: CSARGPTNEKLFF. CDR3 in DNA: TGCAGTGCTAGAGGGCCAACTAATGAAAAACTGTTTTTT.

This clonotype was picked up a small number of times. J is TRBJ2-5 and V is TRBV10-3; possible D gene TRBD2, 5 bases. CDR1 ENHRY and CDR2 SYGVKD come from the germline V gene. The CDR3 length is 13 residues. V gave up 7 bases and J gave up 5 bases, with 14 bases separating them. CDR3 sequence (DNA): TGTGCCATCACCAGAGAGAGGAGGGAGACCCAGTACTTC. Its translation: CAITRERRETQYF.

The CDR3 DNA follows: TGCGCCAGCACCAACCTTGTAGGCACGACCTACGAGCAGTACTTC. This encodes CASTNLVGTTYEQYF. The chain joins TRBV4-1 to TRBJ2-7; no clear D gene. Germline-derived CDR1 and CDR2 are MGHRA and YSYEKL. The CDR3 extends over 15 amino acids. V shed 7 bases and J shed 2 bases, with 18 bases lying between them.